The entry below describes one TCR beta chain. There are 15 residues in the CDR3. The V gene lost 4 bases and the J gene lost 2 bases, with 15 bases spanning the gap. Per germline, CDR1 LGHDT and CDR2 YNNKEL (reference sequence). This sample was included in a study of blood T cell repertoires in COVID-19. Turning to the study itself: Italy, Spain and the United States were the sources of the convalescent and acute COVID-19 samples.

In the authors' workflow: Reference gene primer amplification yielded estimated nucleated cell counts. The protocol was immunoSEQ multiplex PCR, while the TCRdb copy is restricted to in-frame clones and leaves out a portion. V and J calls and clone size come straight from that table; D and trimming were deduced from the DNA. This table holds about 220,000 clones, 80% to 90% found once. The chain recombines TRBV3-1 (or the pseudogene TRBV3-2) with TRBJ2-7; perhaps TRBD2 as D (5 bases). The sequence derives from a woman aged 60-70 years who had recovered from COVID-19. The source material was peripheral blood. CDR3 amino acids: CASSRPGKATYEQYF. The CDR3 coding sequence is TGTGCCAGCAGCCGCCCCGGGAAGGCTACCTACGAGCAGTACTTC.